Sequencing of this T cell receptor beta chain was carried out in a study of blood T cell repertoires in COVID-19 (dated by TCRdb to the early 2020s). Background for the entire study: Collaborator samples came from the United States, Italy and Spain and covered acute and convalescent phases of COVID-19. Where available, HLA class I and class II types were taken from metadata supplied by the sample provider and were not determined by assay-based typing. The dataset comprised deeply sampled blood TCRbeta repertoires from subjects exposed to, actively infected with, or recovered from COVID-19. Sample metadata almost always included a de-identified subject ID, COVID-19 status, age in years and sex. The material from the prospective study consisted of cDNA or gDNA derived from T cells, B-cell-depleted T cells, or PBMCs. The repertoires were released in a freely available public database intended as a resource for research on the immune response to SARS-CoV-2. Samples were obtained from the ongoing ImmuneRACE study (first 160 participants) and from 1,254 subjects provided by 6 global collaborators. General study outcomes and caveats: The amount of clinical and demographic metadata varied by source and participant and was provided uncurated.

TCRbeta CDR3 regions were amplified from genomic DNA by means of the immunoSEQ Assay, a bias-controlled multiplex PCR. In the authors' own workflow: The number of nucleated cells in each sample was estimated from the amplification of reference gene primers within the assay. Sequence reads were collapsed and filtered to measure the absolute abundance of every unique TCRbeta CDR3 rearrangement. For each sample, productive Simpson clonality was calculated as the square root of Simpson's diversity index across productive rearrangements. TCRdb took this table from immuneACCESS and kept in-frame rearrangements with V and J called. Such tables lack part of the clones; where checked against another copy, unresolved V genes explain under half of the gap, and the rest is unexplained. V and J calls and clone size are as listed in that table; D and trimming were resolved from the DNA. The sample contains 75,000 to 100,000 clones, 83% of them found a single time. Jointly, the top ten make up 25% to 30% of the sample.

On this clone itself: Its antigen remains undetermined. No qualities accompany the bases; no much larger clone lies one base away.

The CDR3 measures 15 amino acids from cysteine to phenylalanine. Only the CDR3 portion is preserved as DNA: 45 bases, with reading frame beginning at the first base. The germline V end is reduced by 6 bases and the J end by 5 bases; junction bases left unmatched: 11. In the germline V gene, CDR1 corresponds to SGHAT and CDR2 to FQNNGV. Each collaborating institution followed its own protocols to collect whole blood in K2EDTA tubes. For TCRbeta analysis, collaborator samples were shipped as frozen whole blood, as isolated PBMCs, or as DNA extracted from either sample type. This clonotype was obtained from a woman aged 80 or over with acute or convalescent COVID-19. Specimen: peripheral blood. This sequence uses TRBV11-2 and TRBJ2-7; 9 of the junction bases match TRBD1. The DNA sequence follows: TGTGCCAGCAGTGACAGCGGACAGGGGTATAACGAGCAGTACTTC. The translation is CASSDSGQGYNEQYF. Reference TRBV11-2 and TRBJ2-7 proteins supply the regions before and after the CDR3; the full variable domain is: EAGVAQSPRYKIIEKRQSVAFWCNPISGHATLYWYQQILGQGPKLLIQFQNNGVVDDSQLPKDRFSAERLKGVDSTLKIQPAKLEDSAVYLCASSDSGQGYNEQYFGPGTRLTVT.